This T cell receptor beta chain was captured by sequencing in a study of read filtering for tumor transcriptome and immune sequencing. Study background: After DNase treatment, RNA was made into whole-transcriptome libraries. Per sample, TCR-region reads ranged about 3.5 to 11 million by IR-seq, about 75 to 1,300 by RNA-seq.

This clonotype was observed at least ten times. V lost 2 bases to trimming and J lost 2 bases, with 7 bases between them. Germline V gene lookup returns CDR1 SQVTM and CDR2 ANQGSEA. The CDR3 covers 13 residues. The library was built from 400 to 500 ng RNA with molecular barcoded adaptors for alpha/delta and beta/gamma chains. A single record per CDR3 protein comes from TCRdb applying MiXCR to the reads. The data show 45,000 to 55,000 distinct CDR3 sequences, with around 19% seen just once and 15% to 19% held by the top ten. The chain joins TRBV29-1 to TRBJ1-3; D gene uncertain. The clonotype comes from a donor older than 35 with multiple myeloma. The sample taken for sequencing was a population of CD138-negative cells sorted from bone marrow. CDR3 sequence reads: CSVEREPGNTIYF. The CDR3 DNA is TGCAGCGTTGAAAGGGAACCTGGAAACACCATATATTTT.